This TCR beta chain originates from a study of blood T cell repertoires in COVID-19. TCRdb's table, derived via immunoSEQ multiplex PCR, lists solely in-frame clones and lacks some. The sample contains hundreds of thousands of clones, about 87% of which appear only once. CDR1 and CDR2 from the germline V gene are SGHVS and FQNEAQ. The V gene lost 3 bases and the J gene lost 10 bases, with 19 bases spanning the gap. CDR3 length equals 15 residues. Each recovered donor of Cohort 3 presented with two negative PCRs, clearance, or symptom resolution. The genes are TRBV7-8 and TRBJ2-1; D is possibly TRBD2 (6 bases). This sequence was found in a woman between 50 and 59 years old who had recovered from COVID-19. The material sequenced was PBMCs or T cells enriched from blood (not recorded which). In DNA, the CDR3 is TGTGCCAGCAGCTTTCGGGGCCCTAGCGCCGGGGAGCAGTTCTTC. Translating it yields CASSFRGPSAGEQFF.